This TCR beta chain was sequenced in a study of cytomegalovirus exposure and HLA in healthy donors. Points from the study as a whole: Testing in vitro showed a few CMV-associated chains specific for CMV antigens.

Nominally healthy donors were sampled, though unrecorded immune exposures were likely. Notes on this clone: Its antigen is as yet unknown.

In the PCR, 60 Vbeta and 13 Jbeta primers were used. The assay was immunoSEQ multiplex PCR, and TCRdb's table has in-frame clones only and misses some. This repertoire shows some 250,000 clones, roughly 80% found once; its top ten account for 5.4%. After removal of 0 bases from V and 3 bases from J, the junction contained 3 bases not matched to a gene. The germline V gene encodes CDR1 LNHNV and CDR2 YYDKDF (reference sequence). CDR3 length equals 16 residues. The V gene is TRBV15, the J gene TRBJ2-3; 10 bases agree with TRBD2. The TCR was taken from a middle-aged woman in good health and CMV-seropositive. Sequencing was performed on PBMCs. In DNA form, the CDR3 reads TGTGCCACCAGCAGAGATCGAGCGGGAGGGACAGATACGCAGTATTTT. Translation: CATSRDRAGGTDTQYF.